This T cell receptor (beta chain) came from a study of T cell responses to AZD1222 COVID-19 vaccine. Study-level findings and limits: A rise in Spike-specific TCR breadth and depth followed two AZD1222 doses. Nearly half of spike-specific TCRs reportedly go after variant regions that carry no mutations.

Clones were read by immunoSEQ multiplex PCR, and TCRdb kept only the in-frame ones, dropping some. Of 70,000 to 100,000 clones detected, roughly nine tenths appear once; the ten largest clones hold roughly 3%. Notes on this clone: Its antigen remains unknown.

Trimming took 2 bases from V and 6 from J; bases not matched to a gene: 8. Germline loops: CDR1 SEHNR, CDR2 FQNEAQ (reference sequence). The CDR3 sequence is 15 residues long. The sequence derives from an adult who received the AZD1222 COVID-19 vaccine. The rearrangement uses TRBV7-9 and TRBJ1-1, with 8 nucleotides matching TRBD1. The material sequenced was peripheral blood, taken 28 days after the second AZD1222 dose. Written as DNA, the CDR3 is TGTGCCAGCAGCTTAACCCCAGGGGGCCTAGCTGAAGCTTTCTTT. It specifies CASSLTPGGLAEAFF.